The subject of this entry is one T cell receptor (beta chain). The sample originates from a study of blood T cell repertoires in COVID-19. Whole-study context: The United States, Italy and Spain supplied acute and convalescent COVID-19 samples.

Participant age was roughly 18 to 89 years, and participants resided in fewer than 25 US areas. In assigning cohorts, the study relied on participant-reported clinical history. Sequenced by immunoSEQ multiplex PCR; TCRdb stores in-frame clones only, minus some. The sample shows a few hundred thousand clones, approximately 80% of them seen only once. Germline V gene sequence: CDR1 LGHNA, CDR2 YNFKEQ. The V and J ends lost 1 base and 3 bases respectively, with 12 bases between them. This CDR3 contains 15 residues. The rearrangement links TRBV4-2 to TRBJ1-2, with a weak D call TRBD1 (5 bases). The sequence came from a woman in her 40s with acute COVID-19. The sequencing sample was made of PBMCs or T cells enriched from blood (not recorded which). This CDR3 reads CASSQAQVKDYGYTF. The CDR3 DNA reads TGTGCCAGCAGCCAAGCACAGGTAAAGGACTATGGCTACACCTTC.